These 8 T cell receptor beta chains share one sample of origin, sequenced in a study of PD-1 blockade in classical Hodgkin lymphoma. Relapses following autologous stem cell transplantation were seen in all patients, with brentuximab vedotin exposure varying. TCRdb's table, derived via immunoSEQ multiplex PCR, lists solely in-frame clones and lacks some. The sample contains 10,000 to 15,000 clones, around 85% of which appear only once. The material was peripheral blood mononuclear cells (PBMCs), obtained at baseline. These receptors were taken from a human donor with classical Hodgkin lymphoma.

This chain connects TRBV6-1 to TRBJ2-1, with 7 bases that match TRBD2. V gave up 0 bases and J gave up 5 bases; unmatched junction bases: 1. This CDR3 comprises 14 residues. CDR1 and CDR2 (germline): MNHNS, SASEGT. CDR3 coding DNA: TGTGCCAGCAGTGAAGCGGCGGGGGACAATGAGCAGTTCTTC. Translation gives CASSEAAGDNEQFF.

This clone showed up just once. The chain carries TRBV7-2 and TRBJ2-7; D possibly corresponds to TRBD2 (6 bases). The CDR3 has 14 amino acids. CDR1 and CDR2 (germline): SGHTA, FQGNSA. Trimming removed 3 bases from V and 2 bases from J, with 11 bases in between. In DNA form, the CDR3 reads TGTGCCAGCAGCTTGGGGGGACGAACCTACGAGCAGTACTTC. Translating gives CASSLGGRTYEQYF.

The chain couples TRBV5-5 to TRBJ1-5; unclear D gene. V dropped 1 base and J dropped 3 bases, with 11 bases sitting between them. Germline assignment: CDR1 SGHKS and CDR2 YYEKEE (reference sequence). The CDR3 sequence is 15 residues long. The CDR3 protein is CASSLSIGSNQPQHF. Written as DNA, the CDR3 is TGTGCCAGCAGCTTGTCTATCGGTTCCAATCAGCCCCAGCATTTT. Variable domain in full (rest from reference TRBV5-5 and TRBJ1-5): DAGVTQSPTHLIKTRGQQVTLRCSPISGHKSVSWYQQVLGQGPQFIFQYYEKEERGRGNFPDRFSARQFPNYSSELNVNALLLGDSALYLCASSLSIGSNQPQHFGDGTRLSIL.

The CDR3 here is CAWTRTSGRWFEQFF. DNA of the CDR3: TGTGCCTGGACTCGGACTAGCGGGAGATGGTTTGAGCAGTTCTTC. The rearrangement uses TRBV30 and TRBJ2-1; 13 positions match TRBD2. V shed 4 bases and J 9 bases; nucleotides not matched to a gene: 9. Germline CDR1 GTSNPN, CDR2 SVGIG (reference sequence). This CDR3 contains 15 residues.

The chain recombines TRBV6-6 with TRBJ1-1, with a tentative D call TRBD1 (6 bases). The germline V gene encodes CDR1 MNHNY and CDR2 SVGAGI (reference sequence). V was shortened by 6 bases and J by 7 bases, with 9 bases between the two germline ends. CDR3 length: 11 amino acids. CDR3 loop: CASRNRVEAFF. The CDR3 bases are TGTGCCAGCAGAAACAGGGTTGAAGCTTTCTTT.

This chain joins TRBV6-9 and TRBJ1-1; TRBD1 aligns across 7 bases. This CDR3 is 15 amino acids long. The trim removed 4 bases at V and 6 bases at J, leaving 11 bases unmatched. The germline V gene has CDR1 MNHGY and CDR2 SVAAGI. The CDR3 DNA reads TGTGCCAGCAGTTCCTCGCACAGGGGCCCCCCTGAAGCTTTCTTT. Translating it yields CASSSSHRGPPEAFF.

The genes are TRBV5-6 and TRBJ1-2, with a tentative D call TRBD1 (6 bases). This CDR3 comprises 15 residues. V was clipped by 1 base and J by 3 bases, with 13 bases between them. Germline V gives CDR1 SGHDT, CDR2 YYEEEE. This CDR3 reads CASSLIGGRDYGYTF. CDR3 DNA sequence: TGTGCCAGCAGCTTGATCGGGGGGCGAGACTATGGCTACACCTTC. Complete variable domain (other parts from reference TRBV5-6 and TRBJ1-2): DAGVTQSPTHLIKTRGQQVTLRCSPKSGHDTVSWYQQALGQGPQFIFQYYEEEERQRGNFPDRFSGHQFPNYSSELNVNALLLGDSALYLCASSLIGGRDYGYTFGSGTRLTVV.

J is TRBJ2-1 and V is TRBV5-4, with a possible D match to TRBD1 (6 bases). The CDR3 sequence is 14 residues long. Germline CDR1 reads SGHNT; CDR2 reads YYREEE (reference sequence). V was cut by 2 bases and J by 12 bases, with 18 bases left in between. CDR3: CASSLGQLGAVQFF. The CDR3 region has the DNA TGTGCCAGCAGCTTAGGACAGCTGGGCGCCGTGCAGTTCTTC.